This T cell receptor (beta chain) is drawn from a study of cytomegalovirus exposure and HLA in healthy donors. At the level of the study: An early release of data contained some 80 million unique TCRs, which came from HLA-typed donors. Falling in the Caucasian-associated ancestry cluster were approximately 86% of some 400 genotyped donors. Overall study results and limits: Owing to their indistinguishability, certain V segments, notably TRBV6-2 and TRBV6-3, were excluded.

On this clone: Its target is unknown.

Researchers ran the PCR with 60 Vbeta and 13 Jbeta primers. The method was immunoSEQ multiplex PCR; TCRdb's version includes in-frame clones alone and lacks a portion of them. The data hold roughly 140,000 clones, with 78% observed a single time. Trimming took off 6 bases at V and 2 bases at J, with 16 bases between the two ends. The V gene's germline CDR1 is MDHEN and CDR2 SYDVKM. This CDR3 region has 15 residues. The chain employs TRBV28 and TRBJ2-5; tentatively, D is TRBD1 (6 bases). The receptor was isolated from a woman aged 18-30 years in good health and CMV-seropositive. Sequencing input: PBMCs. The CDR3 bases are TGTGCCAGCAGATCGCCTGGGACAAAACAAGAGACCCAGTACTTC. Residues: CASRSPGTKQETQYF.